These 18 T cell receptor beta chains came from one sample sequenced in a study of CD8 T cells in ankylosing spondylitis. Using its own MiXCR run on the 5' RACE reads, TCRdb lists one record per CDR3 protein. The table has more than 35,000 distinct CDR3 sequences, roughly 2.5% seen once. Sequencing was done on a sample of blood, either unsorted or a sorted T cell fraction (not recorded which). Receptors originate from a male donor with ankylosing spondylitis or in good health (not recorded which).

In this sample, this clonotype turned up a few times. The chain joins TRBV23-1 to TRBJ2-1; D might be TRBD1 or TRBD2, each matching 5 bases. TRBV23-1 is labeled an ORF, and its function is uncertain. V dropped 4 bases and J dropped 5 bases, with 12 bases sitting between them. The length of the CDR3 is 14 residues. As DNA, the CDR3 is TGCGCCAGCAGTCGGGGGACCCCCAACAATGAGCAGTTCTTC. This gives the protein CASSRGTPNNEQFF.

This clonotype was detected many times. V gene TRBV9 combines with J gene TRBJ1-3; TRBD1 matches 7 bases. This CDR3 has 14 amino acids. V shed 3 bases, J shed 0 bases, and the junction held 0 bases outside the gene matches. Germline values: CDR1 SGDLS, CDR2 YYNGEE. The chain's CDR3 is CASSAGGSGNTIYF. The CDR3 DNA sequence: TGTGCCAGCAGCGCAGGGGGCTCTGGAAACACCATATATTTT.

This clonotype showed up many times. The chain carries TRBV9 and TRBJ2-2; 9 bases fit TRBD1. The germline V gene has CDR1 SGDLS and CDR2 YYNGEE. This CDR3 comprises 17 residues. V shed 0 bases, J shed 5 bases, and the junction held 8 bases outside the gene matches. The CDR3 is CASSVGGTGRRTGELFF. CDR3 coding DNA: TGTGCCAGCAGCGTAGGAGGGACAGGGAGGAGAACCGGGGAGCTGTTTTTT.

This clonotype was seen ten or more times. The chain recombines TRBV9 with TRBJ2-3; the match to TRBD2 covers 10 bases. The CDR3 extends over 16 amino acids. Germline V gene sequence: CDR1 SGDLS, CDR2 YYNGEE. With V trimmed by 4 bases and J by 0 bases, 5 bases remained unmatched. In nucleotides, the CDR3 is TGTGCCAGCAGCCAGAGGACTAGCGGCAGCACAGATACGCAGTATTTT. It encodes CASSQRTSGSTDTQYF. The full variable domain, rest sourced from reference TRBV9 and TRBJ2-3, is DSGVTQTPKHLITATGQRVTLRCSPRSGDLSVYWYQQSLDQGLQFLIQYYNGEERAKGNILERFSAQQFPDLHSELNLSSLELGDSALYFCASSQRTSGSTDTQYFGPGTRLTVL.

This rearrangement joins TRBV9 to TRBJ2-1; 7 nucleotides line up with TRBD2. The trim removed 4 bases at V and 0 bases at J, leaving 4 bases unmatched. CDR1 is SGDLS, CDR2 YYNGEE, per germline. The CDR3 runs 15 residues. In DNA form, the CDR3 reads TGTGCCAGCAGCCCCGGGGGGACCTCCTACAATGAGCAGTTCTTC. Its translation: CASSPGGTSYNEQFF.

This clonotype came up many times. The gene calls are TRBV9 and TRBJ2-5, with D unclear. Germline loops: CDR1 SGDLS, CDR2 YYNGEE. The CDR3 sequence is 14 residues long. Between the trimmed V and J ends, which lost 2 bases and 4 bases, there was a span of 12 bases. The chain's CDR3 is CASSVTPSLETQYF. The DNA for the CDR3 is TGTGCCAGCAGCGTTACCCCCTCCCTAGAGACCCAGTACTTC.

This clonotype was observed at least ten times. The chain carries TRBV9 and TRBJ2-1; D gene uncertain. V was trimmed by 0 bases and J by 2 bases, leaving 9 bases between them. Germline V CDR1 and CDR2: SGDLS, YYNGEE. The CDR3 runs 15 residues. CDR3 amino acids: CASSVATLPYNEQFF. The CDR3 DNA follows: TGTGCCAGCAGCGTAGCTACACTCCCCTACAATGAGCAGTTCTTC.

Ten or more counts support this clonotype. The V gene is TRBV9, the J gene TRBJ2-2; TRBD1 is a possible D gene (6 bases). This CDR3 spans 15 amino acids. Germline CDR1 is SGDLS and CDR2 is YYNGEE. The V end was cut by 0 bases, the J end by 4 bases, with 10 bases between. The DNA of the CDR3 is TGTGCCAGCAGCGTAGTGGGGGCGGGCACCGGGGAGCTGTTTTTT. It yields the protein CASSVVGAGTGELFF.

This clonotype was seen many times. V gene TRBV9 combines with J gene TRBJ2-5, with D unclear. V was cut by 4 bases and J by 1 base, with 14 bases left in between. Germline values: CDR1 SGDLS, CDR2 YYNGEE. There are 15 residues in the CDR3. The CDR3 bases are TGTGCCAGCAGCCCCCAGGTGAAGGGCCAAGAGACCCAGTACTTC. Translated: CASSPQVKGQETQYF.

This clonotype was recorded many times. The chain carries TRBV9 and TRBJ2-7, with unresolved D. This CDR3 region has 13 residues. The V gene's germline CDR1 is SGDLS and CDR2 YYNGEE. Deletions cut 0 bases from V and 5 bases from J, with 9 bases between. CDR3 DNA: TGTGCCAGCAGCGTAGGCCTTGCGGACGAGCAGTACTTC. Its protein is CASSVGLADEQYF.

This clonotype was seen at least ten times. The DNA of the CDR3 is TGTGCCAGCAGCGTAGGAGGGACTAGTAGGTACGAGCAGTACTTC. Translated: CASSVGGTSRYEQYF. This chain links TRBV9 with TRBJ2-7; 8 positions agree with TRBD2. Germline CDR1 is SGDLS and CDR2 is YYNGEE. Trimming cost V 0 bases and J 4 bases; bases outside gene matches: 6. This CDR3 has 15 residues.

In its sample, this clonotype was seen many times. The V call is TRBV9, the J call TRBJ1-1; 8 bases match TRBD1. CDR1 SGDLS and CDR2 YYNGEE come from the germline V gene. The CDR3 extends over 16 amino acids. V lost 0 bases to trimming and J lost 1 base; unmatched junction nucleotides: 5. This CDR3 is CASSVAGGVGNTEAFF. CDR3 coding DNA: TGTGCCAGCAGCGTAGCAGGGGGCGTCGGGAACACTGAAGCTTTCTTT.

This chain connects TRBV9 to TRBJ2-1, with 7 bases that match TRBD2. The CDR3 runs 15 residues. V gave up 0 bases and J gave up 7 bases; unmatched junction bases: 7. Germline assignment: CDR1 SGDLS and CDR2 YYNGEE. CDR3: CASSVAGGSSNEQFF. CDR3 DNA sequence: TGTGCCAGCAGCGTAGCGGGCGGGAGTAGTAATGAGCAGTTCTTC.

This clonotype was detected many times. The CDR3 here is CASSVMGQGTRETQYF. The DNA for the CDR3 is TGTGCCAGCAGCGTAATGGGACAGGGTACGCGGGAGACCCAGTACTTC. The V and J genes are TRBV9 and TRBJ2-5; 9 positions agree with TRBD1. Germline V gives CDR1 SGDLS, CDR2 YYNGEE. The trim removed 1 base at V and 5 bases at J, leaving 9 bases unmatched. The CDR3 loop spans 16 amino acids.

There are many counts of this clonotype. V is TRBV9 and J is TRBJ2-5; 13 positions match TRBD2. Germline loops: CDR1 SGDLS, CDR2 YYNGEE. After removal of 4 bases from V and 2 bases from J, the junction contained 5 bases not matched to a gene. The CDR3 loop spans 16 amino acids. CDR3 DNA: TGTGCCAGCAGCATCGGGACTAGCGGGGTACAAGAGACCCAGTACTTC. Translation gives CASSIGTSGVQETQYF.

This clonotype came up many times. The CDR3 DNA is TGTGCCAGCAGCGTAGATGAGGGCTACGAGCAGTACTTC. Its translation is CASSVDEGYEQYF. V is TRBV9 and J is TRBJ2-7; a possible D gene is TRBD2 (5 bases). Germline CDR1 SGDLS, CDR2 YYNGEE. The V end was cut by 0 bases, the J end by 3 bases, with 7 bases between. CDR3 length: 13 amino acids.

Many counts were recorded for this clonotype. The rearrangement links TRBV9 to TRBJ2-1; 7 positions agree with TRBD2. The germline V gene has CDR1 SGDLS and CDR2 YYNGEE. This CDR3 is built from 15 residues. The V gene end was trimmed by 0 bases and the J gene end by 6 bases; junction bases not matched to a gene: 6. In nucleotides, the CDR3 is TGTGCCAGCAGCGTAGTGGTGGGAGGGACCAATGAGCAGTTCTTC. Encoded protein: CASSVVVGGTNEQFF.

This clonotype was recorded many times. The chain uses TRBV9 and TRBJ2-3; 11 bases fit TRBD2. Per the germline V gene, CDR1 is SGDLS and CDR2 is YYNGEE. This CDR3 is 16 amino acids long. V shed 0 bases, J shed 4 bases, and the junction held 4 bases outside the gene matches. CDR3 coding DNA: TGTGCCAGCAGCGTAGGTGGGACTAGCGGAGCAGATACGCAGTATTTT. It encodes CASSVGGTSGADTQYF.